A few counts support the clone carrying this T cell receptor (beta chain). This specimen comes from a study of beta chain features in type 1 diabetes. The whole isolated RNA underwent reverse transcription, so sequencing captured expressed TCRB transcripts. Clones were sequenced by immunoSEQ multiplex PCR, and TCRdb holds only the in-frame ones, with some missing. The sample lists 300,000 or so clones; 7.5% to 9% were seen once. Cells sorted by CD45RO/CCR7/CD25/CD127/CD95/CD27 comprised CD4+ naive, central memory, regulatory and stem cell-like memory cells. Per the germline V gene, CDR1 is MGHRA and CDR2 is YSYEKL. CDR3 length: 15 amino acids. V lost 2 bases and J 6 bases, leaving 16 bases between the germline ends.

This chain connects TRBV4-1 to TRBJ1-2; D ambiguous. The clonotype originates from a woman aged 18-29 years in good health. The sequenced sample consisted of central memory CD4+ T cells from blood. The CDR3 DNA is TGCGCCAGCAGCCAATCCCATGCGGACCCTGATGGCTACACCTTC. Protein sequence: CASSQSHADPDGYTF.